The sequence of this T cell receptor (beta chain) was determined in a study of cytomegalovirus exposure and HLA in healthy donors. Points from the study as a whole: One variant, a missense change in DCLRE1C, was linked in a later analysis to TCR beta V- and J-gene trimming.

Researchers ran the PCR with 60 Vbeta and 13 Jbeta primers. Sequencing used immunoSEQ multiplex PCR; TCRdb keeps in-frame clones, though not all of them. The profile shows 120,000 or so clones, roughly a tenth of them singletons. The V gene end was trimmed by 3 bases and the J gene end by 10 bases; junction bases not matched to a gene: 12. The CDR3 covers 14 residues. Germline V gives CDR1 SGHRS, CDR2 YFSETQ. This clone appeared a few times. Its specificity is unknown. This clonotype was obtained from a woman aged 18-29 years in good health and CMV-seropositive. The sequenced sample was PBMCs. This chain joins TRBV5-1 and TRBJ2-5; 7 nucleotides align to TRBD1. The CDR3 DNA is TGCGCCAGCAGCTCCGGACAGGTACCGTGGGACCAGTACTTC. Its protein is CASSSGQVPWDQYF.